This T cell receptor beta chain was captured by sequencing in a study of somatic mutations in T cells in chronic GVHD (dated by TCRdb to the early 2020s). Genomic DNA was isolated and then used for the TCRbeta deep sequencing. TCRbeta CDR3 sequencing and initial data processing were performed with the immunoSEQ assay as a commercial service. As for the authors' bioinformatics: Reads were demultiplexed, adapter and primer sequences were trimmed, similar clones were merged through frequency-ratio clustering, and V, D, J genes were annotated using IMGT. As stored in TCRdb, this immuneACCESS dataset retains in-frame rearrangements with V and J assigned. A fraction of the clones does not appear; measured against another copy, unresolved V genes explain less than half of the discrepancy, and the remainder lacks a known reason. V, J and clone size are those of that table, while D and trimming were read from the DNA. The sample table records 13,000 to 15,000 clones; roughly three quarters of these occur just once. The ten largest clones capture 32% of the sample.

CDR1 and CDR2 were assigned from the germline V gene (reference sequence) as LNHDA and SQIVND. The CDR3 goes from the cysteine to the phenylalanine over 19 residues. The only DNA kept is the CDR3, 57 bases in frame from the first base. V trim: 5 bases; J trim: 4 bases; unmatched bases: 17. For sorting, staining was done with anti-CD3, anti-CD4, anti-CD8 and a Vbeta20 antibody from the IOTest Beta Mark kit on a FACSAria III, reaching purity above 97%. Peripheral blood was collected in sodium heparin tubes, and mononuclear cells were isolated by Ficoll-Paque PLUS density gradient centrifugation. Before TCRbeta deep sequencing, the CD4+ Vbeta20+, CD4+ Vbeta20-, and CD8+ T cell fractions were FACS-sorted. This clone was observed a handful of times. Which antigen it targets is not known. Base-call qualities are not available, and no considerably larger clone is one nucleotide away.

The origin of this receptor is a male patient in his fifties with chronic graft-versus-host disease. In patients who had a transplant, some T cells may come from the graft donor. Sequenced: Vbeta20-negative CD4+ T cells from blood. The label giving this sample's cell subset or site can be read as: CD4+ T cells sorted as TCR Vbeta20 negative by flow cytometry. This sequence uses TRBV19 and TRBJ2-2, with TRBD2 identical over 9 junction bases. The nucleotide sequence is given as TGTGCCAGTAGTTTTTTGAGAAAGCGGGAGGCGGAACGCACCGGGGAGCTGTTTTTT. Its translation reads: CASSFLRKREAERTGELFF.